A selection of T cell receptor beta chains follows, all from one sample in a study of early T cells in non-severe SARS-CoV-2 infection. TCRdb ran MiXCR on the 5' RACE reads and lists one entry per CDR3 protein. The sample yields fewer than 120,000 distinct CDR3 sequences, roughly 12% seen once. Sequencing used whole blood, obtained at baseline. The source of these receptors is an adult who was a healthcare worker with PCR-confirmed SARS-CoV-2 infection or an uninfected control (not recorded which). Both conserved end residues are part of each CDR3. Fields, in order: J gene, V gene, clone size, D gene, CDR3 protein, CDR3 DNA. A D gene is named only where the DNA matches it firmly. A row's size may be missing; if present it is once, few, many or a size class.

TRBJ2-7,TRBV4-1,.,TRBD1,CASSQEFEGRGREQYF,TGCGCCAGCAGCCAAGAATTTGAGGGCAGGGGGCGCGAGCAGTACTTC
TRBJ2-2,TRBV15,.,.,CATSSSGQPNTGELFF,TGTGCCACCAGCAGCTCGGGGCAGCCCAACACCGGGGAGCTGTTTTTT
TRBJ2-1,TRBV20-1,.,.,CSARDPGALFSNEQFF,TGCAGTGCTAGAGATCCGGGAGCTTTGTTTAGCAATGAGCAGTTCTTC
TRBJ2-5,TRBV2,.,.,CASSATGPPSLYF,TGTGCCAGCAGTGCTACCGGGCCCCCAAGTCTGTACTTC
TRBJ2-7,TRBV5-1,.,.,CASSLLPGVYYEQYF,TGCGCCAGCAGCTTGCTCCCCGGGGTTTACTACGAGCAGTACTTC
TRBJ2-7,TRBV24-1,.,TRBD1,CPHPARDSPYEQYF,TGTCCGCACCCGGCCCGGGACAGCCCCTACGAGCAGTACTTC
TRBJ1-2,TRBV3-1,few,.,CASSQGRQEFNYGYTF,TGTGCCAGCAGCCAAGGGAGGCAGGAGTTCAACTATGGCTACACCTTC
TRBJ1-1,TRBV15,few,.,CATSRDLRYTEAFF,TGTGCCACCAGCAGAGATCTACGTTACACTGAAGCTTTCTTT
TRBJ2-1,TRBV3-1,.,TRBD2,CASSPLAGGFREQFF,TGTGCCAGCAGCCCCCTAGCGGGAGGGTTTCGGGAGCAGTTCTTC
TRBJ1-1,TRBV30,few,.,CAWSLEGNTEAFF,TGTGCCTGGAGCCTAGAGGGGAACACTGAAGCTTTCTTT
TRBJ1-2,TRBV20-1,few,.,CSARVSAHWGYGYTF,TGCAGTGCTAGAGTATCGGCACACTGGGGCTATGGCTACACCTTC